This T cell receptor beta chain derives from a study of cytomegalovirus exposure and HLA in healthy donors. Study-wide results and caveats: In all likelihood, a cluster of highly shared sequence variants was a sequencing artifact. One variant, a missense change in DCLRE1C, was linked in a later analysis to TCR beta V- and J-gene trimming.

PCR primers comprised 60 Vbeta and 13 Jbeta primers. Assay used: immunoSEQ multiplex PCR; TCRdb lists only in-frame clones, some missing. Its table records 200,000 to 250,000 clones. CDR1 and CDR2 (germline): ENHRY, SYGVKD. This CDR3 region has 17 residues. After removal of 10 bases from V and 0 bases from J, the junction contained 10 bases not matched to a gene. A remark on this clone: What it binds is not known.

Sequencing input: PBMCs. The chain employs TRBV10-3 and TRBJ2-1, with 12 bases lining up with TRBD2. This receptor was obtained from a woman younger than 45 in good health and CMV-seropositive. CDR3 nucleotide sequence: TGTGCCACCCTAGCGGGAGGGCCCAGGAGCTCCTACAATGAGCAGTTCTTC. Protein sequence: CATLAGGPRSSYNEQFF.